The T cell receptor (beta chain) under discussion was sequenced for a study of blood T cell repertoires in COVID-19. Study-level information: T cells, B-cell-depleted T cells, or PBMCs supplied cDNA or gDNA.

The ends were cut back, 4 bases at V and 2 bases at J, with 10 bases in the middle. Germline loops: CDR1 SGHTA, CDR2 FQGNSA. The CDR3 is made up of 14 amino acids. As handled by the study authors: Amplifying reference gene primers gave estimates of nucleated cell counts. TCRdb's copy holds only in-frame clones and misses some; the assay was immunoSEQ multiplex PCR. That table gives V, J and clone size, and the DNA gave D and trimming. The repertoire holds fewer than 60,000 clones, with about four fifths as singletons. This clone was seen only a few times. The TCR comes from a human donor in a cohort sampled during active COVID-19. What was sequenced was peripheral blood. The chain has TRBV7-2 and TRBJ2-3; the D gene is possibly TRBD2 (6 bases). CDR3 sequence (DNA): TGTGCCAGCAGCTCGGGACTTTACACAGATACGCAGTATTTT. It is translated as CASSSGLYTDTQYF.